This T cell receptor (beta chain) was identified in a study of cytomegalovirus exposure and HLA in healthy donors. With regard to this clone: The antigen is undetermined.

Researchers ran the PCR with 60 Vbeta and 13 Jbeta primers. Profiled with immunoSEQ multiplex PCR; TCRdb holds only in-frame clones, not every one. The table lists tens of thousands of clones, about three quarters of them singletons. Study outcomes and limitations: Per a prior analysis, the majority of TCR beta V segments were productive roughly 90% or roughly 30% of the time.

Germline V gives CDR1 GTSNPN, CDR2 SVGIG (reference sequence). Deletions cut 0 bases from V and 1 base from J, with 7 bases between. The CDR3 has 13 amino acids. The chain joins TRBV30 to TRBJ2-7; D call uncertain. This receptor was identified in a male donor in good health and CMV-seropositive. The material sequenced was PBMCs. The CDR3 nucleotides are TGTGCCTGGAGTGTTCTACAGTCCTACGAGCAGTACTTC. Translated: CAWSVLQSYEQYF.